This T cell receptor beta chain stems from a study of T cells in Graves' hyperthyroidism and ophthalmopathy. Study-wide results and limits: Blood samples included most of the expanded thyroid clonotypes exceeding 0.001.

At least ten counts were recorded for this clonotype. Its specificity is unknown. TCR beta CDR3 region amplification was performed from RNA transcripts. The TCR CDR3 was amplified in a first-round RT-PCR using the HTBI primer set. TCRdb reanalysed the multiplex PCR reads using MiXCR and keeps one entry per CDR3 protein. The sample has around 300,000 distinct CDR3 sequences, 25% to 30% seen once; the top ten hold 20% to 30%. The CDR3 covers 16 residues. V lost 6 bases, J lost 3 bases, and 7 bases stayed unmatched. Per the germline V gene, CDR1 is MGHRA and CDR2 is YSYEKL. This TCR was sampled from a man aged 35 to 55 with Graves' hyperthyroidism that later progressed to Graves' ophthalmopathy. The rearrangement uses TRBV4-1 and TRBJ2-2; 10 nucleotides line up with TRBD1. Sample: blood. CDR3 protein: CASRQTGTGDTGELFF. CDR3 in DNA: TGCGCCAGCAGGCAAACCGGGACAGGGGACACCGGGGAGCTGTTTTTT.